Below, 9 T cell receptor beta chains from the same sample are listed, as sequenced in a study of PD-1 and CTLA-4 blockade in melanoma. Method: immunoSEQ multiplex PCR; TCRdb's copy keeps in-frame clones and lacks some. The table has 20,000 to 25,000 clones, about nine tenths seen once. The sequencing here drew on CD8+ T cells from peripheral blood, taken before anti-PD-1 treatment. These receptor sequences come from a human donor with melanoma.

The chain uses TRBV7-9 and TRBJ1-4, with 8 bases matching TRBD1. Germline CDR1 is SEHNR and CDR2 is FQNEAQ (reference sequence). V gave up 5 bases and J gave up 8 bases; unmatched junction bases: 7. CDR3 size: 14 residues. CDR3 protein: CASSLQGVREKLFF. The CDR3 DNA reads as TGTGCCAGCAGCCTACAGGGGGTCCGAGAAAAACTGTTTTTT.

The chain is built from TRBV15 and TRBJ1-1, with a weak D call TRBD1 (6 bases). The V gene's germline CDR1 is LNHNV and CDR2 YYDKDF (reference sequence). The ends were cut back, 6 bases at V and 0 bases at J, with 11 bases in the middle. The CDR3 contains 14 residues. CDR3: CATREGQLNTEAFF. CDR3 DNA: TGTGCCACCAGGGAAGGACAGCTGAACACTGAAGCTTTCTTT.

The chain uses TRBV28 and TRBJ2-3; D remains ambiguous. This CDR3 is built from 14 residues. V gave up 1 base and J gave up 0 bases, with 5 bases separating them. Germline CDR1 is MDHEN and CDR2 is SYDVKM. CDR3 sequence (DNA): TGTGCCAGCAGTTTATCGGCGAGCACAGATACGCAGTATTTT. Amino acids: CASSLSASTDTQYF.

This clone was picked up one time. J is TRBJ1-5 and V is TRBV6-4, with 11 bases aligning to TRBD1. Looked up from germline, CDR1 is MRHNA and CDR2 is SNTAGT. The CDR3 has 17 amino acids. V was pared by 4 bases and J by 0 bases, with 5 bases of the junction left unmatched. For the CDR3, the DNA is TGTGCCAGCAGTGGGGGACAGGGGGTATATAGCAATCAGCCCCAGCATTTT. The encoded protein is CASSGGQGVYSNQPQHF.

The CDR3 coding sequence is TGCGCCAGCAGCTGGACAGGGGGCAACACCGGGGAGCTGTTTTTT. Its translation is CASSWTGGNTGELFF. The chain recombines TRBV5-1 with TRBJ2-2, with 11 positions matching TRBD1. With V trimmed by 3 bases and J by 2 bases, 0 bases remained unmatched. Germline assignment: CDR1 SGHRS and CDR2 YFSETQ. The CDR3 is made up of 15 amino acids.

V and J are TRBV5-1 and TRBJ1-4; 8 bases map to TRBD1. This CDR3 region has 15 residues. The V gene's germline CDR1 is SGHRS and CDR2 YFSETQ. The V gene end was trimmed by 3 bases and the J gene end by 8 bases; junction bases not matched to a gene: 9. CDR3 coding DNA: TGCGCCAGCAGCTCCCTGGGGGCAGGGGGCGAAAAACTGTTTTTT. Its translation is CASSSLGAGGEKLFF.

This clone has only a few counts. The genes are TRBV6-2 or TRBV6-3 and TRBJ2-1; a weak D match, TRBD1 (7 bases). The germline V and J ends were trimmed by 4 bases and 0 bases, with 13 bases remaining between them. This CDR3 is 16 amino acids long. From germline, CDR1 is MNHEY and CDR2 SVGEGT. The CDR3 sequence: CASSSRRGLSYNEQFF. The DNA of the CDR3 is TGTGCCAGCAGTTCTCGGAGGGGGCTCTCCTACAATGAGCAGTTCTTC.

In DNA, the CDR3 is TGTGCCAGCAGCTCGACCCGGATCAATGAAAAACTGTTTTTT. Translated: CASSSTRINEKLFF. The V and J genes are TRBV3-1 (or the pseudogene TRBV3-2) and TRBJ1-4, with no clear D. In germline, CDR1 is LGHDT, CDR2 YNNKEL (reference sequence). The CDR3 consists of 14 residues. V lost 5 bases and J lost 5, with 12 bases in between.

This clone was observed a handful of times. J is TRBJ1-3 and V is TRBV29-1; D uncertain. Germline assignment: CDR1 SQVTM and CDR2 ANQGSEA. The CDR3 length is 12 residues. V was clipped by 5 bases and J by 2 bases, with 7 bases between them. CDR3 region: CSVRVAGNTIYF. CDR3 DNA sequence: TGCAGCGTTCGGGTCGCTGGAAACACCATATATTTT.